The 21 T cell receptor beta chains below were found in one sample sequenced in a study of cytomegalovirus exposure and HLA in healthy donors. The PCR was carried out with 60 Vbeta primers and 13 Jbeta primers. Method: immunoSEQ multiplex PCR; TCRdb's copy keeps in-frame clones and lacks some. The repertoire includes approximately 79,000 clones, about 79% of them detected once, and 1.5% to 2% sits in the top ten. The sample taken for sequencing was PBMCs. All receptors come from a middle-aged man in good health and CMV-seronegative.

This clone has just one count. The chain recombines TRBV5-1 with TRBJ1-4, with a tentative D call TRBD1 (5 bases). Trimming cost V 1 base and J 8 bases, with 12 bases left between them. Per germline, CDR1 SGHRS and CDR2 YFSETQ. CDR3 length: 14 amino acids. The CDR3 sequence: CASSLRQGGEKLFF. In DNA form, the CDR3 reads TGCGCCAGCAGCTTGAGGCAGGGTGGCGAAAAACTGTTTTTT.

The CDR3 region is CASSERRDEQFF. The DNA for the CDR3 is TGTGCCAGCAGTGAAAGGCGGGATGAGCAGTTCTTC. The chain uses TRBV6-1 and TRBJ2-1; TRBD2 might be the D (5 bases). V was shortened by 2 bases and J by 8 bases, with 7 bases between the two germline ends. The CDR3 has 12 residues. Germline V gene data show CDR1 as MNHNS and CDR2 as SASEGT.

V gene TRBV19 combines with J gene TRBJ2-3, with a tentative D call TRBD2 (5 bases). The V and J ends lost 4 bases and 1 base respectively, with 6 bases between them. From germline, CDR1 is LNHDA and CDR2 SQIVND (reference sequence). The CDR3 is made up of 13 amino acids. The CDR3 loop reads CASSSGRTDTQYF. CDR3 nucleotides: TGTGCCAGTAGTAGCGGGCGCACAGATACGCAGTATTTT.

This clone was detected only a few times. The chain has TRBV10-3 and TRBJ2-5, with 9 positions matching TRBD2. V gave up 0 bases and J gave up 7 bases; unmatched junction bases: 6. Germline V CDR1 and CDR2: ENHRY, SYGVKD. The CDR3 extends over 15 amino acids. This CDR3 reads CAISESASGEGTQYF. In DNA form, the CDR3 reads TGTGCCATCAGTGAGTCGGCTAGCGGGGAGGGGACCCAGTACTTC.

The J gene is TRBJ2-3, the V gene TRBV4-1, with D maybe TRBD1 (7 bases). The CDR3 covers 17 residues. Germline V CDR1 and CDR2: MGHRA, YSYEKL. The V gene lost 0 bases and the J gene lost 4 bases, with 17 bases spanning the gap. The CDR3, as DNA: TGCGCCAGCAGCCAAGACGGCTCAGGGGGGCTTCCAGATACGCAGTATTTT. This codes for CASSQDGSGGLPDTQYF.

The J gene is TRBJ2-1, the V gene TRBV10-3; a possible D gene is TRBD2 (6 bases). V was cut by 0 bases and J by 7 bases, with 10 bases left in between. Germline assignment: CDR1 ENHRY and CDR2 SYGVKD. CDR3 length: 14 amino acids. CDR3 amino acids: CAISESGSSNEQFF. CDR3 coding DNA: TGTGCCATCAGTGAGTCCGGGAGTTCGAATGAGCAGTTCTTC.

V usage is TRBV5-1 and J usage is TRBJ2-4; 11 bases fit TRBD2. Germline V gives CDR1 SGHRS, CDR2 YFSETQ. The CDR3 loop spans 15 amino acids. The junction had 6 bases not matched to a gene; V was cut back by 4 bases and J by 6 bases. The CDR3 reads CASSTSGTSGNIQYF. As DNA, the CDR3 is TGCGCCAGCAGCACCTCCGGGACTAGCGGAAACATTCAGTACTTC.

The chain employs TRBV7-9 and TRBJ2-5, with D hard to call. Trimming pared 5 bases from V and 4 bases from J, leaving 8 bases between. CDR3 length: 12 amino acids. The V gene's germline CDR1 is SEHNR and CDR2 FQNEAQ (reference sequence). The CDR3, as DNA: TGTGCCAGCAGCCCCGCGCCAGAGACCCAGTACTTC. Protein: CASSPAPETQYF.

This clone was observed a few times. This rearrangement joins TRBV11-2 to TRBJ2-1; the match to TRBD2 covers 14 bases. Germline V gene sequence: CDR1 SGHAT, CDR2 FQNNGV. V lost 5 bases and J lost 3; bases outside the gene matches: 6. This CDR3 has 17 residues. CDR3 residues: CASSPAGLAGGYNEQFF. In nucleotides, the CDR3 is TGTGCCAGCAGCCCCGCCGGACTAGCGGGAGGCTACAATGAGCAGTTCTTC.

The chain joins TRBV7-3 to TRBJ1-2; 11 bases fit TRBD1. CDR3 length: 15 residues. Germline V gives CDR1 SGHTA, CDR2 FQGTGA. V lost 4 bases to trimming and J lost 3 bases; unmatched junction nucleotides: 4. CDR3 region: CASSSGQGEHYGYTF. In DNA form, the CDR3 reads TGTGCCAGCAGCTCGGGACAGGGGGAACACTATGGCTACACCTTC.

The V and J genes are TRBV19 and TRBJ1-1; TRBD1 agrees at 7 bases. This CDR3 is built from 14 residues. Trimming removed 6 bases from V and 3 bases from J; junction bases left unmatched: 7. Germline loops: CDR1 LNHDA, CDR2 SQIVND (reference sequence). CDR3 residues: CASSLGQTHTEAFF. The CDR3 bases are TGTGCCAGTAGCCTGGGACAGACTCACACTGAAGCTTTCTTT.

The gene calls are TRBV7-2 and TRBJ1-1, with D perhaps matching TRBD1 (5 bases). V was shortened by 0 bases and J by 0 bases, with 11 bases between the two germline ends. The CDR3 consists of 16 residues. Germline CDR1 and CDR2: SGHTA and FQGNSA. The CDR3 sequence: CASSLAQGHLNTEAFF. CDR3 coding DNA: TGTGCCAGCAGCTTAGCGCAGGGTCACCTGAACACTGAAGCTTTCTTT.

The chain uses TRBV10-3 and TRBJ1-2; the match to TRBD1 covers 8 bases. The CDR3 totals 16 residues. V trimming: 10 bases; J trimming: 7 bases; junction bases outside the gene matches: 20. Germline V gene lookup returns CDR1 ENHRY and CDR2 SYGVKD. The CDR3 DNA sequence: TGTGCCACAGAGGGAAATTTGCCGGGACAGGCATCTGGCTACACCTTC. Translated, it gives CATEGNLPGQASGYTF.

This clone was picked up one time. The chain is built from TRBV7-9 and TRBJ2-5, with 10 bases that match TRBD2. Gene TRBJ2-7 matches the end of the DNA better, so the J call may be wrong. Germline V lookup: CDR1 SEHNR, CDR2 FQNEAQ (reference sequence). The CDR3 totals 17 residues. CDR3 amino acids: CASSNSNGLAGVYEQYF. As DNA, the CDR3 is TGTGCCAGCAGCAACTCAAACGGGCTAGCGGGAGTTTACGAGCAGTACTTC.

The chain has TRBV5-6 and TRBJ2-6, with 7 bases lining up with TRBD1. This CDR3 region has 16 residues. Germline-derived CDR1 and CDR2 are SGHDT and YYEEEE. J was trimmed by 1 base and V by 5 bases; bases with no gene match: 6. The CDR3 sequence is CASRRGPMSGANVLTF. The CDR3 region has the DNA TGTGCCAGCAGAAGGGGGCCGATGTCTGGGGCCAACGTCCTGACTTTC.

This chain links TRBV5-5 with TRBJ1-5; TRBD1 aligns across 7 bases. The CDR3 has 15 amino acids. The germline CDR1 and CDR2 sequences are SGHKS and YYEKEE (reference sequence). The ends lost 4 bases at V and 0 bases at J; junction bases unmatched: 4. The CDR3 DNA reads as TGTGCCAGCAGCACGACAGGGTATAGCAATCAGCCCCAGCATTTT. Amino acid sequence: CASSTTGYSNQPQHF.

The genes are TRBV5-1 and TRBJ2-5, with TRBD1 matching over 7 bases. V lost 0 bases, J lost 4 bases, and 9 bases stayed unmatched. The germline CDR1 and CDR2 sequences are SGHRS and YFSETQ. There are 16 residues in the CDR3. The CDR3 region has the DNA TGCGCCAGCAGCTTGGCGACAGGGCCTAGGGGAGAGACCCAGTACTTC. Encoded protein: CASSLATGPRGETQYF.

The rearrangement joins TRBV6-5 to TRBJ2-2; D might be TRBD2 (5 bases). The CDR3 runs to 14 residues. Germline values: CDR1 MNHEY, CDR2 SVGAGI. V was pared by 2 bases and J by 4 bases, with 8 bases between. CDR3 residues: CASSYQEGTGELFF. DNA for the CDR3: TGTGCCAGCAGTTACCAAGAGGGCACCGGGGAGCTGTTTTTT.

The genes are TRBV29-1 and TRBJ2-7; perhaps TRBD2 as D (5 bases). Trimming took 7 bases from V and 0 from J, leaving 10 bases between them. CDR1 is SQVTM, CDR2 ANQGSEA, per germline. There are 12 residues in the CDR3. This CDR3 is CSGMGSSYEQYF. CDR3 nucleotides: TGCAGCGGTATGGGGAGCTCCTACGAGCAGTACTTC.

The chain recombines TRBV6-5 with TRBJ1-1; D remains ambiguous. CDR3 length: 16 amino acids. V gave up 0 bases and J gave up 1 base, with 12 bases separating them. Germline V gene sequence: CDR1 MNHEY, CDR2 SVGAGI. This CDR3 is CASSYSRATPNTEAFF. The CDR3 bases are TGTGCCAGCAGTTACTCGCGGGCAACGCCGAACACTGAAGCTTTCTTT.

The rearrangement links TRBV9 to TRBJ2-1; TRBD2 aligns across 11 bases. In germline, CDR1 is SGDLS, CDR2 YYNGEE. Trimming took 4 bases from V and 4 from J; bases not matched to a gene: 7. The CDR3 loop spans 16 amino acids. CDR3 residues: CASSPLAGGLYNEQFF. DNA for the CDR3: TGTGCCAGCAGCCCCCTAGCGGGAGGACTATACAATGAGCAGTTCTTC.